The 20 T cell receptor beta chains presented below share a single source sample, sequenced in a study of T cell changes during pregnancy in multiple sclerosis. Only in-frame clones appear in the TCRdb table, and some are missing; sequencing was by immunoSEQ multiplex PCR. The table records around 50,000 clones, 91% of them present only once. Sequences were derived from peripheral blood, sampled after pregnancy. The receptor set was obtained from a female donor in good health, enrolled as a control in a pregnancy study.

V and J are TRBV29-1 and TRBJ1-2, with D maybe TRBD1 (6 bases). Trimming removed 7 bases from V and 2 bases from J, with 14 bases in between. The germline V gene encodes CDR1 SQVTM and CDR2 ANQGSEA. This CDR3 is built from 13 residues. The CDR3 is CSASWTANYGYTF. The CDR3 region has the DNA TGCAGCGCCTCCTGGACAGCAAACTATGGCTACACCTTC.

This clone occurred once. V gene TRBV30 combines with J gene TRBJ1-4; D is undetermined. Trimming took 3 bases from V and 8 from J, leaving 16 bases between them. Germline loops: CDR1 GTSNPN, CDR2 SVGIG (reference sequence). There are 14 residues in the CDR3. CDR3 residues: CAWSPERNIEKLFF. CDR3 nucleotides: TGTGCCTGGAGCCCGGAGAGGAACATCGAAAAACTGTTTTTT.

V gene TRBV6-4 combines with J gene TRBJ2-2; 8 bases agree with TRBD1. The CDR3 contains 15 residues. Per germline, CDR1 MRHNA and CDR2 SNTAGT. J was trimmed by 1 base and V by 2 bases; bases with no gene match: 0. The CDR3 here is CASSDGQGNTGELFF. The CDR3 DNA reads TGTGCCAGCAGTGACGGACAGGGGAACACCGGGGAGCTGTTTTTT.

The chain uses TRBV5-1 and TRBJ1-1, with a weak D call TRBD1 (6 bases). Germline CDR1 is SGHRS and CDR2 is YFSETQ. This CDR3 spans 14 amino acids. V was trimmed by 0 bases and J by 5 bases, leaving 11 bases between them. CDR3 amino acids: CASSLGGPRTEAFF. The DNA for the CDR3 is TGCGCCAGCAGCTTGGGGGGGCCTAGGACTGAAGCTTTCTTT.

As regards this clone: A read error may produce the germline difference seen at one junction end. The genes are TRBV7-9 and TRBJ1-2; D unclear. Per the germline V gene, CDR1 is SEHNR and CDR2 is FQNEAQ (reference sequence). CDR3 length: 13 amino acids. Here the CDR3 reads CASSLTGNYGHTF. As DNA, the CDR3 is TGTGCCAGCAGCTTAACTGGAAACTATGGCCACACCTTC.

The genes are TRBV14 and TRBJ2-7, with 7 bases aligning to TRBD1. With V trimmed by 0 bases and J by 3 bases, 5 bases remained unmatched. This CDR3 spans 15 amino acids. Germline V gene sequence: CDR1 SGHDN, CDR2 FVKESK. The CDR3 reads CASSQDLGQDYEQYF. In nucleotides, the CDR3 is TGTGCCAGCAGCCAAGATCTAGGACAGGACTACGAGCAGTACTTC.

This clone occurred a few times. The rearrangement links TRBV18 to TRBJ1-1; D not resolved. Germline V lookup: CDR1 KGHSH, CDR2 LQKENI. V was shortened by 2 bases and J by 1 base, with 8 bases between the two germline ends. The CDR3 is 14 residues long. The CDR3 nucleotides read TGTGCCAGCTCACCAGGGCAGCCGAACACTGAAGCTTTCTTT. Protein sequence: CASSPGQPNTEAFF.

V and J are TRBV5-1 and TRBJ1-5; D is ambiguous. The germline V and J ends were trimmed by 0 bases and 1 base, with 5 bases remaining between them. The CDR3 is made up of 14 amino acids. The germline CDR1 and CDR2 sequences are SGHRS and YFSETQ. The CDR3 region has the DNA TGCGCCAGCAGCTTGGGCGGCAGCAATCAGCCCCAGCATTTT. Its protein product is CASSLGGSNQPQHF.

The chain employs TRBV5-1 and TRBJ2-7, with 9 bases matching TRBD1. Germline CDR1 SGHRS, CDR2 YFSETQ. V lost 2 bases and J lost 5; bases outside the gene matches: 11. This CDR3 region has 16 residues. The chain's CDR3 is CASSLRPGQGFNEQYF. The CDR3 coding sequence is TGCGCCAGCAGCTTAAGACCGGGACAGGGATTTAACGAGCAGTACTTC.

The CDR3 DNA sequence: TGTGCCAGCAGCTTGGCCGGGAAGACCGGGGAGCTGTTTTTT. This encodes CASSLAGKTGELFF. V is TRBV5-5 and J is TRBJ2-2, with D maybe TRBD2 (5 bases). Germline CDR1 and CDR2: SGHKS and YYEKEE (reference sequence). Trimming cost V 0 bases and J 5 bases, with 8 bases left between them. The CDR3 is made up of 14 amino acids.

The V and J genes are TRBV2 and TRBJ2-2; D remains unclear. Trimming removed 0 bases at V and 4 bases at J, with 9 bases between. The CDR3 runs to 15 residues. Per the germline V gene, CDR1 is SNHLY and CDR2 is FYNNEI. This CDR3 reads CASSEALTGTGELFF. CDR3 DNA: TGTGCCAGCAGTGAAGCGCTCACCGGCACCGGGGAGCTGTTTTTT.

There are a few counts of this clone. V is TRBV7-9 and J is TRBJ1-1, with D possibly being TRBD1 (6 bases). CDR3 length: 16 amino acids. Looked up from germline, CDR1 is SEHNR and CDR2 is FQNEAQ (reference sequence). V was pared by 2 bases and J by 4 bases, with 17 bases between. The CDR3 sequence: CASSLIGGADSTEAFF. CDR3 DNA: TGTGCCAGCAGCTTAATTGGGGGCGCCGATAGCACTGAAGCTTTCTTT.

This chain connects TRBV5-1 to TRBJ2-7; the D gene is possibly TRBD1 (6 bases). Trimming shortened V by 5 bases and J by 1 base, and 13 bases separated the two germline ends. The CDR3 runs to 14 residues. CDR1 is SGHRS, CDR2 YFSETQ, per germline. In DNA, the CDR3 is TGCGCCAGCAGAGGACAGACAACTTCCTACGAGCAGTACTTC. Amino acid sequence: CASRGQTTSYEQYF.

The chain joins TRBV6-5 to TRBJ2-2; 7 bases are shared with TRBD1. The V segment lost 5 bases and the J segment 7 bases; nucleotides outside the gene matches: 10. CDR3 length: 15 amino acids. CDR1 and CDR2 (germline): MNHEY, SVGAGI. DNA for the CDR3: TGTGCCAGCAGTCTGAGCCGGGACAGAGGCGGGGAGCTGTTTTTT. It translates to CASSLSRDRGGELFF.

The rearrangement uses TRBV5-5 and TRBJ1-1; D gene unclear. Trimming took off 2 bases at V and 1 base at J, with 3 bases between the two ends. Looked up from germline, CDR1 is SGHKS and CDR2 is YYEKEE (reference sequence). The length of the CDR3 is 12 residues. The CDR3 coding sequence is TGTGCCAGCAGCTTTAGGAACACTGAAGCTTTCTTT. This sequence encodes CASSFRNTEAFF.

The genes are TRBV27 and TRBJ2-1, with 14 bases lining up with TRBD2. The CDR3 spans 16 residues. The V segment lost 5 bases and the J segment 2 bases; nucleotides outside the gene matches: 2. The germline CDR1 and CDR2 sequences are MNHEY and SMNVEV (reference sequence). CDR3 in DNA: TGTGCCAGCAGTCCGACTAGCGGGAGGGCCTACAATGAGCAGTTCTTC. This codes for CASSPTSGRAYNEQFF.

The chain recombines TRBV28 with TRBJ2-7; 7 bases map to TRBD1. With 11 bases clipped from V and 4 bases from J, the junction kept 11 bases outside the gene matches. In germline, CDR1 is MDHEN, CDR2 SYDVKM. The CDR3 consists of 13 residues. CDR3 in DNA: TGTGCCGTATACCGGGACAGACAATACGAGCAGTACTTC. It specifies CAVYRDRQYEQYF.

Only a few counts were recorded for this clone. Here the CDR3 reads CASREKPGLAFF. CDR3 nucleotide sequence: TGTGCCAGCAGAGAAAAACCAGGTTTGGCTTTCTTT. The chain joins TRBV28 to TRBJ1-1; D call uncertain. Germline loops: CDR1 MDHEN, CDR2 SYDVKM. CDR3 length equals 12 residues. V was trimmed by 6 bases and J by 11 bases, leaving 16 bases between them.

V and J are TRBV19 and TRBJ1-2; D gene unclear. The CDR3 consists of 14 residues. Germline V CDR1 and CDR2: LNHDA, SQIVND (reference sequence). V dropped 5 bases and J dropped 7 bases, with 17 bases sitting between them. CDR3 sequence (DNA): TGTGCCAGTAGTCTCACCTCCGGGATGGCTGGCTACACCTTC. It codes for CASSLTSGMAGYTF.

The J gene is TRBJ1-2, the V gene TRBV6-5; D is unresolved. Germline CDR1 reads MNHEY; CDR2 reads SVGAGI. This CDR3 has 13 residues. V was pared by 5 bases and J by 2 bases, with 9 bases between. The CDR3 DNA reads TGTGCCAGCAGTCAGGCAGAGAACTATGGCTACACCTTC. It is translated as CASSQAENYGYTF.